This entry is about one TCR beta chain. What it recognizes is unknown. Primers included in the PCR were 60 Vbeta and 13 Jbeta primers. Method: immunoSEQ multiplex PCR; TCRdb's copy keeps in-frame clones and lacks some. The data hold about 200,000 clones, with roughly 80% observed a single time. This sample was taken from a study of cytomegalovirus exposure and HLA in healthy donors. Study results and caveats: According to reports, the classifier identified cytomegalovirus status with high specificity and sensitivity. TCR beta chain V- and J-gene trimming was linked, in a later analysis, to a missense variant in DCLRE1C. DRB1 had the most TCR associations and HLA-C the fewest, a later analysis found, with rates varying by HLA locus.

Each donor was nominally healthy when sampled (though unrecorded immune exposures were likely). The CDR3 spans 15 residues. Germline V CDR1 and CDR2: SGHTA, FQGTGA. The V and J ends lost 3 bases and 8 bases, in that order; junction bases with no gene match: 8. The chain links TRBV7-3 to TRBJ2-1, with TRBD2 matching 9 bases. The clonotype comes from a man aged 25-45 years in good health and CMV-seronegative. The sequenced material came from PBMCs. This CDR3 is CASSFGRGGLDEQFF. CDR3 in DNA: TGTGCCAGCAGCTTTGGGCGGGGGGGCCTCGATGAGCAGTTCTTC. The complete variable domain, with remaining parts taken from reference TRBV7-3 and TRBJ2-1, reads GAGVSQTPSNKVTEKGKYVELRCDPISGHTALYWYRQSLGQGPEFLIYFQGTGAADDSGLPNDRFFAVRPEGSVSTLKIQRTERGDSAVYLCASSFGRGGLDEQFFGPGTRLTVL.